This TCR beta chain was obtained from a study of T cell repertoires in cytomegalovirus infection. Each CDR3 protein is one row after TCRdb ran MiXCR on the reads. The profile shows about 310,000 distinct CDR3 sequences, 9.6% of them singletons. This clonotype showed up just a few times. The antigen remains unidentified. Study results and caveats: Based on cumulative public TCR beta family frequency, carriers of CMV plus the relevant HLA were identified. Ex vivo, HLA-C-restricted CMV-specific TCR beta clonotypes prevailed over the rest of the response.

The V gene's germline CDR1 is SQVTM and CDR2 ANQGSEA. The CDR3 is 14 amino acids. V lost 6 bases and J lost 1, with 14 bases in between. The origin of this receptor is a human donor in good health (CMV status not recorded). Some clones in this sample may be carry-over from other donors' samples. The V gene is TRBV29-1, the J gene TRBJ2-3; perhaps TRBD2 as D (6 bases). Material for sequencing was PBMCs. CDR3 protein: CSVTRELRTDTQYF. The CDR3 DNA reads TGCAGCGTCACCCGGGAGCTCCGCACAGATACGCAGTATTTT.